This T cell receptor beta chain was sequenced during a study of shared clonotypes between healthy human individuals. Study-wide findings and caveats: Donor clonotype sharing was expected to depend on sequencing depth. Larger estimated richness was generally seen in naive subsets than in memory subsets.

The naive CD8 fraction comprised CD45RO-negative cells positively selected for CCR7 and excluded terminally differentiated effector memory CD45RA+ cells. Every contributor of samples was a Caucasian grown-up residing in Nashville, Tennessee. Germline V gene data show CDR1 as SGHVS and CDR2 as FQNEAQ. The CDR3 runs to 16 residues. Trimming took 5 bases from V and 3 from J; bases not matched to a gene: 7. A remark on this clone: Its matching antigen is unknown.

The sorted-subset replicate PCRs were given roughly 200 ng DNA, which is 30,000 to 35,000 T cell genomes. Sequencing used immunoSEQ multiplex PCR; TCRdb keeps in-frame clones, though not all of them. This sample has hundreds of thousands of clones, with approximately 96% found just once. The receptor was isolated from a woman in her twenties or thirties in good health. J is TRBJ2-3 and V is TRBV7-8; TRBD2 aligns across 11 bases. Sequencing was performed on naive CD8+ T cells sorted from blood. As DNA, the CDR3 is TGTGCCAGCAGCCACAGACTAGCGGGGATGACAGATACGCAGTATTTT. Translated, it gives CASSHRLAGMTDTQYF.